This T cell receptor beta chain was found in a study of T cell changes during pregnancy in multiple sclerosis. The trim removed 0 bases at V and 1 base at J, leaving 12 bases unmatched. The CDR3 is 18 amino acids. The germline gives CDR1 SGHNT, CDR2 YYREEE (reference sequence). Libraries were prepared by immunoSEQ multiplex PCR; TCRdb keeps only in-frame clonotypes and omits some of them. The table lists around 67,000 clones, roughly 90% of them singletons. This TCR was sampled from a female donor with multiple sclerosis, enrolled in a pregnancy study. The sequences come from peripheral blood, collected in the first trimester of pregnancy. The chain joins TRBV5-4 to TRBJ1-1; 7 bases are a match to TRBD1. The DNA for the CDR3 is TGTGCCAGCAGCTTGGACAGGGGACCTCTTAACAGGAACACTGAAGCTTTCTTT. It translates to CASSLDRGPLNRNTEAFF.